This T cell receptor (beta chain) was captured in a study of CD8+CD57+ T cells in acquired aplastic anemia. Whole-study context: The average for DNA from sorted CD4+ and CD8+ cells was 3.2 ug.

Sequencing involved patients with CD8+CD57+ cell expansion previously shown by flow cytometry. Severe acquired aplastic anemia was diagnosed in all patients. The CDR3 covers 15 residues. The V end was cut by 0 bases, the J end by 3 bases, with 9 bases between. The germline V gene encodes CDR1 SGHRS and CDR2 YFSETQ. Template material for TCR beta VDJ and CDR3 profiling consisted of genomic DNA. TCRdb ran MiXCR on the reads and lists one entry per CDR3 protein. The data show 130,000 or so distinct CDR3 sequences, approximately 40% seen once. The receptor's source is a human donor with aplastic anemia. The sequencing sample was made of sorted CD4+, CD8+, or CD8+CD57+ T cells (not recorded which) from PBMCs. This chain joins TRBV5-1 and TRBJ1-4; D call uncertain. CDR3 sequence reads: CASSLAARSNEKLFF. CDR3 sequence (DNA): TGCGCCAGCAGCTTGGCCGCCAGATCTAATGAAAAACTGTTTTTT.